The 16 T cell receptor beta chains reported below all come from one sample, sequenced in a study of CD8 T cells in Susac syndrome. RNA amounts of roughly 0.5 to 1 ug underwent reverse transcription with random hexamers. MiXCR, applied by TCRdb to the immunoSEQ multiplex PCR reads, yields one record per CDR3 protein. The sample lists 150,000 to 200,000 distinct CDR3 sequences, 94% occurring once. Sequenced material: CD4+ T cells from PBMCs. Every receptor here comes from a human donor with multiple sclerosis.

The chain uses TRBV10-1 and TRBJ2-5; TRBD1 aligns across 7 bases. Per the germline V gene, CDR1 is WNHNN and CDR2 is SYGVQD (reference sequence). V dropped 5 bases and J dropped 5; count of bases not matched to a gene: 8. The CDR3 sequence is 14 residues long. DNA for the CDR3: TGCGCCAGCAGTCCGGGACAGCTTGGGGAGACCCAGTACTTC. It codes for CASSPGQLGETQYF.

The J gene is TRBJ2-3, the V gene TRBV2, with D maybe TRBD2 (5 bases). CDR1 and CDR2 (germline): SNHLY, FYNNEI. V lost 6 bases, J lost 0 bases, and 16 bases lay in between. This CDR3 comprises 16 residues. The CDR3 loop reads CASSQVWGASTDTQYF. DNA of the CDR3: TGTGCCAGCAGCCAGGTTTGGGGAGCCAGCACAGATACGCAGTATTTT.

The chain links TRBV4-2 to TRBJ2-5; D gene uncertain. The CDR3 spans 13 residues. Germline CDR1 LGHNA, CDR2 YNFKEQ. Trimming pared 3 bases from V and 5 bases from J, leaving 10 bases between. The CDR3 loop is CASSHPLVETQYF. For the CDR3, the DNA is TGTGCCAGCAGCCATCCGCTGGTGGAGACCCAGTACTTC.

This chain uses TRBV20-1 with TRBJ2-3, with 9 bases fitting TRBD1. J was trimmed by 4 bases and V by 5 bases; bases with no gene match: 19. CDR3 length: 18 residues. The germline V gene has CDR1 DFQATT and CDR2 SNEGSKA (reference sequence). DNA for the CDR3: TGCAGTGCTTCAATATCTCCGGGACAGGGAGGCGCCGCAGATACGCAGTATTTT. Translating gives CSASISPGQGGAADTQYF.

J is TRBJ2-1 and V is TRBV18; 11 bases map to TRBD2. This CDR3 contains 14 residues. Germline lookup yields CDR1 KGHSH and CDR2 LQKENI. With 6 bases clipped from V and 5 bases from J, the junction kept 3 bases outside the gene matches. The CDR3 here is CASSQLAGDNEQFF. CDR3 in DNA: TGTGCCAGCTCTCAACTAGCGGGAGACAATGAGCAGTTCTTC.

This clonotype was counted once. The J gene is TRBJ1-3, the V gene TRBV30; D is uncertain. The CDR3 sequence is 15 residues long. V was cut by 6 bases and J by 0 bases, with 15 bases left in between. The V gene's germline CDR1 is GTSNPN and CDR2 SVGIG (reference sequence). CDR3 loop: CACSWNRHSGNTIYF. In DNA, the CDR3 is TGTGCCTGTTCATGGAACCGACACTCTGGAAACACCATATATTTT.

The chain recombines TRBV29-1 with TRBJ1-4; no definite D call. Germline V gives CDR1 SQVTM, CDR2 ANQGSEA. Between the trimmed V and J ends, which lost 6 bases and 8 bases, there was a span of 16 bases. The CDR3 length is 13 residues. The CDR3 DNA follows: TGCAGCGTGATGGGCGGGGAGCGGGAAAAACTGTTTTTT. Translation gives CSVMGGEREKLFF.

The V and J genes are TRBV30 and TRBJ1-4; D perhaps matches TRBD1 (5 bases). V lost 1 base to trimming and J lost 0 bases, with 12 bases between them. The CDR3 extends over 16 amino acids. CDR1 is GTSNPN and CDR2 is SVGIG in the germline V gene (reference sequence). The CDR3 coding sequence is TGTGCCTGGAGTGAGGGCGGGGCCACAACTAATGAAAAACTGTTTTTT. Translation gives CAWSEGGATTNEKLFF.

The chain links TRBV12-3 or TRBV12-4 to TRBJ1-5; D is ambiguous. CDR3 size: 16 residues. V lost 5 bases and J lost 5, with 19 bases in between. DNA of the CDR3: TGTGCCAGCAGTGCCATGGGATATCCTAAAGATCAGCCCCAGCATTTT. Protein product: CASSAMGYPKDQPQHF.

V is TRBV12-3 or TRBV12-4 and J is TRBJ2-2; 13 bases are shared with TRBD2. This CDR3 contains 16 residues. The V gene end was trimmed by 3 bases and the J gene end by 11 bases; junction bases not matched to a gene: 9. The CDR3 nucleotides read TGTGCCAGCAGTTTCCGCGGGACTAGCGGGACCAGAGAGCTGTTTTTT. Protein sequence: CASSFRGTSGTRELFF.

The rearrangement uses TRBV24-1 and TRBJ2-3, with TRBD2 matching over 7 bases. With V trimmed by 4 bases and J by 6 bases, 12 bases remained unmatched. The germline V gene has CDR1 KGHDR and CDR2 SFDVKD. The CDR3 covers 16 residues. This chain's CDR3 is CATSDPGGIEPDTQYF. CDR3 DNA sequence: TGTGCCACCAGTGACCCGGGAGGAATCGAGCCGGATACGCAGTATTTT.

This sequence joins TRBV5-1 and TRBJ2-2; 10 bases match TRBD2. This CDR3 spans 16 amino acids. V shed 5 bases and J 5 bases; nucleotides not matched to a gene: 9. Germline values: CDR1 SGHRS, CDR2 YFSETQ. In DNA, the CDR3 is TGCGCCAGCAGAATAGGGACTAGCGTATCGACCGGGGAGCTGTTTTTT. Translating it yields CASRIGTSVSTGELFF. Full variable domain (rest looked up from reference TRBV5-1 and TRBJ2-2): KAGVTQTPRYLIKTRGQQVTLSCSPISGHRSVSWYQQTPGQGLQFLFEYFSETQRNKGNFPGRFSGRQFSNSRSEMNVSTLELGDSALYLCASRIGTSVSTGELFFGEGSRLTVL.

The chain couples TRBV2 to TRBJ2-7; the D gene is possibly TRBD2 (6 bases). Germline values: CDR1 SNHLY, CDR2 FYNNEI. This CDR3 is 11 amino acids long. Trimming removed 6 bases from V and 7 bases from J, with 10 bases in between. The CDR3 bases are TGTGCCAGCAGGAGAGGAGGGGAGCAGTACTTC. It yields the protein CASRRGGEQYF.

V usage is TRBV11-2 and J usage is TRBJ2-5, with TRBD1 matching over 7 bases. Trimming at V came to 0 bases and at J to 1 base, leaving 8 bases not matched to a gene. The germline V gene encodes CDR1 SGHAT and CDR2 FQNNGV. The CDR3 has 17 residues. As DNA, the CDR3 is TGTGCCAGCAGCTTAGACCCAGGGGGTGTATCCCAAGAGACCCAGTACTTC. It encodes CASSLDPGGVSQETQYF. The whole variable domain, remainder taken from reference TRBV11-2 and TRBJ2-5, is EAGVAQSPRYKIIEKRQSVAFWCNPISGHATLYWYQQILGQGPKLLIQFQNNGVVDDSQLPKDRFSAERLKGVDSTLKIQPAKLEDSAVYLCASSLDPGGVSQETQYFGPGTRLLVL.

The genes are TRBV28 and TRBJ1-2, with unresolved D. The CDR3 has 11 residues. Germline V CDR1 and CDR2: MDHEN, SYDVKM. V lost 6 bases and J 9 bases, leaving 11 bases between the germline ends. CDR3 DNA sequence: TGTGCCAGCAGCCAAGCGGGAAGCTACACCTTC. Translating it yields CASSQAGSYTF.

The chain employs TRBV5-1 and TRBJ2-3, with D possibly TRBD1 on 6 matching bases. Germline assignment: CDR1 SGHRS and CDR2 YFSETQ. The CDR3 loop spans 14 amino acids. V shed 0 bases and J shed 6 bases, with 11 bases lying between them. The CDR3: CASSLAGQRDTQYF. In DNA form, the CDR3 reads TGCGCCAGCAGCTTGGCAGGACAGCGGGATACGCAGTATTTT. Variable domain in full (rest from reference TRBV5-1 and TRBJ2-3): KAGVTQTPRYLIKTRGQQVTLSCSPISGHRSVSWYQQTPGQGLQFLFEYFSETQRNKGNFPGRFSGRQFSNSRSEMNVSTLELGDSALYLCASSLAGQRDTQYFGPGTRLTVL.